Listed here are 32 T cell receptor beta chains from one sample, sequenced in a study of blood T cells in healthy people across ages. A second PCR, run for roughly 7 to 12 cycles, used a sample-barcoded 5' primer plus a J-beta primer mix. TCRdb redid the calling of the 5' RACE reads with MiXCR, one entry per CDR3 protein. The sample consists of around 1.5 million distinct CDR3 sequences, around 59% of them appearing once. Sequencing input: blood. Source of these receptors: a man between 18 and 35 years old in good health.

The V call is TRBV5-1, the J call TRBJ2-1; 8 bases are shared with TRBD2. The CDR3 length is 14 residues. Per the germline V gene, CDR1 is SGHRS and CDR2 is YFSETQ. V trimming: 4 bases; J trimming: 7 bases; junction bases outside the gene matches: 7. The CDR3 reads CASSEAGVENEQFF. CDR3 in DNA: TGCGCCAGCAGCGAAGCGGGAGTAGAGAATGAGCAGTTCTTC.

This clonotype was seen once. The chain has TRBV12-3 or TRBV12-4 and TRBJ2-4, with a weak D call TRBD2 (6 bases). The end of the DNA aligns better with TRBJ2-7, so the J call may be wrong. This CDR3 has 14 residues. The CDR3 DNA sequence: TGTGCCAGCAGCGTCGGACGGGGGAGCGACGAGCAGTACTTC. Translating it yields CASSVGRGSDEQYF.

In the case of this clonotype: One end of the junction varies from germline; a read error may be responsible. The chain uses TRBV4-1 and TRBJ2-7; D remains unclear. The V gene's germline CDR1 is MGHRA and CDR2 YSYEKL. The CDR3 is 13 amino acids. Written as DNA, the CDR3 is TGCGCCAGCGGCCAAATCGGAGTCAGCGAGCAGTACTTC. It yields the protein CASGQIGVSEQYF.

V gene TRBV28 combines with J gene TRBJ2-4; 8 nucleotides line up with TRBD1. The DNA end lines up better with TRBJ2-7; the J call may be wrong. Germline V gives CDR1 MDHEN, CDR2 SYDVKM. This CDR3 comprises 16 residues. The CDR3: CASSSGQAIATYEQYF. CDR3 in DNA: TGTGCCAGCAGTTCGGGACAGGCGATTGCGACCTACGAGCAGTACTTC.

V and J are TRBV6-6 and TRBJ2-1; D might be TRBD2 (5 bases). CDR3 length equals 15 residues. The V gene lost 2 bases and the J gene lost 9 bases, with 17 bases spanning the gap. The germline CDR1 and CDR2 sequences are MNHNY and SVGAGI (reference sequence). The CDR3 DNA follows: TGTGCCAGCAGTTACGGGAAATCGTTCGGAGGTGAGCAGTTCTTC. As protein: CASSYGKSFGGEQFF.

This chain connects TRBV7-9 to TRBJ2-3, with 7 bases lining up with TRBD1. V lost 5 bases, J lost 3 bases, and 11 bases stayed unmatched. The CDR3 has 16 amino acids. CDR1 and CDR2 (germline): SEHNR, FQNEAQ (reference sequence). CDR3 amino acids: CASSDRATGATDTQYF. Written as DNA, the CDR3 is TGTGCCAGCAGCGACCGAGCTACAGGGGCAACAGATACGCAGTATTTT.

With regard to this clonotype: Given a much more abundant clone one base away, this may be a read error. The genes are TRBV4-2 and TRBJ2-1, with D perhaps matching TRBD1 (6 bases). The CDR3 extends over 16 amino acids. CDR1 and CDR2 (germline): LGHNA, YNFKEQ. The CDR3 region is CASSQSGGQTFNERFF. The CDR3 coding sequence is TGTGCCAGCAGCCAATCCGGCGGACAGACCTTCAATGAGCGGTTCTTC.

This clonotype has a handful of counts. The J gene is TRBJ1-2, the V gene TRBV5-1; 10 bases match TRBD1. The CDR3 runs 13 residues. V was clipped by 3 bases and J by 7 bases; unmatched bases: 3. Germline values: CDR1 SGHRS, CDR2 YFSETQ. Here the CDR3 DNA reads TGCGCCAGCAGCTCCGGGACAGGGGCTGGCTACACCTTC. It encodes CASSSGTGAGYTF.

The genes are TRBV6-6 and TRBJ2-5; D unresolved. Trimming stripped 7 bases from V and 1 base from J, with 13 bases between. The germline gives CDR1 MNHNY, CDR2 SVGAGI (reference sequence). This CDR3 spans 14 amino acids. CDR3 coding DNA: TGTGCCAGCACCCGGCGACGGCTCCAAGAGACCCAGTACTTC. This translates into CASTRRRLQETQYF.

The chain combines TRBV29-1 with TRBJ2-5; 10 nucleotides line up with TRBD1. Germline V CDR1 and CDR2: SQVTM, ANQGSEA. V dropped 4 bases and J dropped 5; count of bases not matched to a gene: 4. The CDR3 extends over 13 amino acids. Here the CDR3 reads CSVAQGQGETQYF. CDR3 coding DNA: TGCAGCGTTGCCCAGGGACAGGGGGAGACCCAGTACTTC.

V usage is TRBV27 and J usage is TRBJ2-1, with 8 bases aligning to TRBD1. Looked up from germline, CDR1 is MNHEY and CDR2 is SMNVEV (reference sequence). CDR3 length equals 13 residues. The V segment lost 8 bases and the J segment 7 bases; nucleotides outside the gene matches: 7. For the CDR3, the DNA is TGTGCCAGCTGGCAGGGGGCTCTGAATGAGCAGTTCTTC. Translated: CASWQGALNEQFF.

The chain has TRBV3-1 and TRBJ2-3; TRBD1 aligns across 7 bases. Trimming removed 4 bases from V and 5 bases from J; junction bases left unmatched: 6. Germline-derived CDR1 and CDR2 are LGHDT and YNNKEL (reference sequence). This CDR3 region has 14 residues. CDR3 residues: CASSLQGLGDTQYF. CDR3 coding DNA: TGTGCCAGCAGCCTACAGGGGCTAGGAGATACGCAGTATTTT.

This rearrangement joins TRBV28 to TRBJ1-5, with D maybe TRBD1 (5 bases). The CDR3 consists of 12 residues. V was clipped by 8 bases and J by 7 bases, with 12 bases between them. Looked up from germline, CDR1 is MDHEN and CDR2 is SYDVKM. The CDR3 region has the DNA TGTGCCAGCGGGGGAGGTTGGCAGCCCCAGCATTTT. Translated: CASGGGWQPQHF.

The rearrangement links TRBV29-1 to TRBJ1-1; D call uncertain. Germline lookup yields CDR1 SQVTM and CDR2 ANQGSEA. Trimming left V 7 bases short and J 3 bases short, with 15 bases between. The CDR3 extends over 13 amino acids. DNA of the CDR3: TGCAGCGCCCAGGCCCACCATGACACTGAAGCTTTCTTT. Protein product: CSAQAHHDTEAFF.

Here the CDR3 DNA reads TGCGCCAGCAGCCAAGATCCCAGGGGGCTTGACAATGAGCAGTTCTTC. Translating gives CASSQDPRGLDNEQFF. The gene calls are TRBV4-3 and TRBJ2-1, with 8 positions matching TRBD1. Germline assignment: CDR1 LGHNA and CDR2 YSLEER. This CDR3 is 16 amino acids long. V lost 0 bases, J lost 5 bases, and 6 bases stayed unmatched.

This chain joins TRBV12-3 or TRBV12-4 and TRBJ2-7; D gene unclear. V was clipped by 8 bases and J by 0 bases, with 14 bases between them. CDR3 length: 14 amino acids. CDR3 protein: CASRPADSSYEQYF. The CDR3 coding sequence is TGTGCCAGCCGCCCGGCAGATAGCTCCTACGAGCAGTACTTC.

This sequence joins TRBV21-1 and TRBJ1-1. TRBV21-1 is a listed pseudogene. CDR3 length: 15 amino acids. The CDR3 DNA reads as TGTGCCAGCAGCCAGGACAGGTACAAGACCACTGAAGCTTTCTTT. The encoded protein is CASSQDRYKTTEAFF.

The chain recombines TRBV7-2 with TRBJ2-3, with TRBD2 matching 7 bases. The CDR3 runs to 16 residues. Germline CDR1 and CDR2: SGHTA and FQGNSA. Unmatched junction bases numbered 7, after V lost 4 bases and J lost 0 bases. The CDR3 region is CASSYPGLTSTDTQYF. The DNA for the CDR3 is TGTGCCAGCAGCTACCCGGGACTAACGAGCACAGATACGCAGTATTTT.

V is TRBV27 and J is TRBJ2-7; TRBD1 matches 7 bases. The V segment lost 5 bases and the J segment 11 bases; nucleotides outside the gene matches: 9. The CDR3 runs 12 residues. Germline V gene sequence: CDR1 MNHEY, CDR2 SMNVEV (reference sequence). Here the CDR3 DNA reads TGTGCCAGCAGTCCCCACAGGGGCCGAAAGTACTTC. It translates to CASSPHRGRKYF.

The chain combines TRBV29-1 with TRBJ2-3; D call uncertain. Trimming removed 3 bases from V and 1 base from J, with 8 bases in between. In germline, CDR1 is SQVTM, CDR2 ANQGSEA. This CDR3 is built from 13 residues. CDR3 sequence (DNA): TGCAGCGTTGAGGTAGAGGGCACAGATACGCAGTATTTT. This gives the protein CSVEVEGTDTQYF.

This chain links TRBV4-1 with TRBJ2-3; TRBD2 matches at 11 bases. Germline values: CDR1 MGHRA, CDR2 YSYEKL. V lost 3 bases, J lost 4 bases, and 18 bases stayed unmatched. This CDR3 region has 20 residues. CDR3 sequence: CASSHPPGGLAGGGADTQYF. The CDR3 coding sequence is TGCGCCAGCAGCCATCCCCCCGGCGGGCTAGCGGGAGGAGGAGCAGATACGCAGTATTTT.

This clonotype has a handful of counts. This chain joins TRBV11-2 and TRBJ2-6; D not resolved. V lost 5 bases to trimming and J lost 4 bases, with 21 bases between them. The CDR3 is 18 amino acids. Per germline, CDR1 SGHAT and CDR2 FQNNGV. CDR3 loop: CASSPLLGPLFGANVLTF. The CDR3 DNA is TGTGCCAGCAGCCCTCTTTTGGGCCCTCTCTTCGGGGCCAACGTCCTGACTTTC.

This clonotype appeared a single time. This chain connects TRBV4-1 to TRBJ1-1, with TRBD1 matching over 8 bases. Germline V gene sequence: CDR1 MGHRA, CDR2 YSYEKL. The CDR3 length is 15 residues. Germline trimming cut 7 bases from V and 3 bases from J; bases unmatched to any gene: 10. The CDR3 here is CASINRGGSDTEAFF. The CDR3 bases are TGCGCCAGCATTAACAGGGGGGGTTCGGACACTGAAGCTTTCTTT.

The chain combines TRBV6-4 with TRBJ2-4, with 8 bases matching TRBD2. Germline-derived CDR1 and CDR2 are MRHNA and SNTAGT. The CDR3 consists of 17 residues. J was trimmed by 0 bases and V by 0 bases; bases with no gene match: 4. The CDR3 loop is CASSDSSGGLAKNIQYF. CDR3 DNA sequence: TGTGCCAGCAGTGACTCGAGCGGGGGATTAGCCAAAAACATTCAGTACTTC.

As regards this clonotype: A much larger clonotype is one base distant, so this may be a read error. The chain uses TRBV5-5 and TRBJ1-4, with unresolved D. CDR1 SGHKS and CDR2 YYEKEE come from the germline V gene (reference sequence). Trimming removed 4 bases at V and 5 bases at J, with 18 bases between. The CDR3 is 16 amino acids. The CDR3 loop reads CASSRTGGGENEKLFF. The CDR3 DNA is TGTGCCAGCAGCCGGACCGGCGGAGGAGAGAATGAAAAACTGTTTTTT.

CDR3 protein: CASSSSAGTTLSDTQYF. Here the CDR3 DNA reads TGTGCCAGCAGCTCTTCTGCCGGGACTACACTATCGGATACGCAGTATTTT. The chain carries TRBV11-2 and TRBJ2-3, with 7 bases fitting TRBD2. V lost 4 bases, J lost 6 bases, and 16 bases stayed unmatched. This CDR3 is 17 amino acids long. Germline V lookup: CDR1 SGHAT, CDR2 FQNNGV.

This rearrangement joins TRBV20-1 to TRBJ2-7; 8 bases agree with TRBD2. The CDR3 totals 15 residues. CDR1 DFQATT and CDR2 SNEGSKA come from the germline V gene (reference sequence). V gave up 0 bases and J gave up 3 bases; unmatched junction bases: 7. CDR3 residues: CSARDEASGYYEQYF. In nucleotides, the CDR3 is TGCAGTGCTAGAGATGAGGCTAGCGGGTACTACGAGCAGTACTTC.

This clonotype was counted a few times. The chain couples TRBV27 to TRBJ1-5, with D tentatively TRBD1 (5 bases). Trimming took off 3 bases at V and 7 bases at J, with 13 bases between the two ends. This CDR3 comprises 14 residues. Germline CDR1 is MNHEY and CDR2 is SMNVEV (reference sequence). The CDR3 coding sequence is TGTGCCAGCAGTTTTGATCAGGGTAGACAGCCCCAGCATTTT. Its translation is CASSFDQGRQPQHF.

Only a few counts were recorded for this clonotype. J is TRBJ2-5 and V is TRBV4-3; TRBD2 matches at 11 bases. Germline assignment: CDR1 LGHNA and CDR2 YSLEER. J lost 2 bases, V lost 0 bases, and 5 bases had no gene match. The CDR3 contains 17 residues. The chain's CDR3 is CASSQDLPSGGQETQYF. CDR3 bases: TGCGCCAGCAGCCAAGATCTCCCTAGCGGGGGGCAAGAGACCCAGTACTTC.

For the CDR3, the DNA is TGCGCCAGCAGCCCAAGGACAGGGAACACAGATACGCAGTATTTT. This translates into CASSPRTGNTDTQYF. The chain couples TRBV5-1 to TRBJ2-3, with 8 nucleotides matching TRBD1. There are 15 residues in the CDR3. Trimming cost V 4 bases and J 2 bases; bases outside gene matches: 6. CDR1 is SGHRS, CDR2 YFSETQ, per germline.

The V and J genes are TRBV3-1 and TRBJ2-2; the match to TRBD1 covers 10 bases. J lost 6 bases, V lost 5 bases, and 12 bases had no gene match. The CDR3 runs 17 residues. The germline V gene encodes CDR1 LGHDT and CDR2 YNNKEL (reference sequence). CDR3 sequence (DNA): TGTGCCAGCAGCACCCTACGTGAGACAGGGGGCTCCGGGGAGCTGTTTTTT. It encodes CASSTLRETGGSGELFF. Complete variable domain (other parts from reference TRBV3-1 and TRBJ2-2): DTAVSQTPKYLVTQMGNDKSIKCEQNLGHDTMYWYKQDSKKFLKIMFSYNNKELIINETVPNRFSPKSPDKAHLNLHINSLELGDSAVYFCASSTLRETGGSGELFFGEGSRLTVL.

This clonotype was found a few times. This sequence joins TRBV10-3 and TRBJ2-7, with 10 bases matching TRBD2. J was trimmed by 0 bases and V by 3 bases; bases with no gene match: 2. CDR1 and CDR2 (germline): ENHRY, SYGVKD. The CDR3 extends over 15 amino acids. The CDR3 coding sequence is TGTGCCATCAGTGACGGGACTAGCGACTCCTACGAGCAGTACTTC. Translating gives CAISDGTSDSYEQYF.